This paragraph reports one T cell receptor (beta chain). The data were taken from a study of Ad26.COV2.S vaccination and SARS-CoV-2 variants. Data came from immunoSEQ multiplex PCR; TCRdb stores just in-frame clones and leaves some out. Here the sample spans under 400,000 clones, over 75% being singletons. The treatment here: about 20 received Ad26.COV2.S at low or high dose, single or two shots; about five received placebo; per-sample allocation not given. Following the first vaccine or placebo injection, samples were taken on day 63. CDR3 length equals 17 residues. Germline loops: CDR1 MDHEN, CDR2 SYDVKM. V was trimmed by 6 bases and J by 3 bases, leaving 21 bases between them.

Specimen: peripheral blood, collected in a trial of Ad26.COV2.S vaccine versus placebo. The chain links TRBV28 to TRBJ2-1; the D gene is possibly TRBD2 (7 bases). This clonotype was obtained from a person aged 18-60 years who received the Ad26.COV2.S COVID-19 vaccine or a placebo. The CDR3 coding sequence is TGTGCCAGCAGGACCCCAGGTGGGGGGGCCCGCTACAATGAGCAGTTCTTC. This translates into CASRTPGGGARYNEQFF.